This record looks at one T cell receptor (beta chain) sequence and its context. The antigen is unknown. The CDR3 totals 18 residues. V trimming: 4 bases; J trimming: 3 bases; junction bases outside the gene matches: 9. From germline, CDR1 is SGDLS and CDR2 YYNGEE. The data stem from a study of regulatory T cells in long-lasting Graves disease. Study findings and constraints: Those with persistent Graves' had less TCR diversity than newly diagnosed patients.

To make TCR beta libraries, researchers used iRepertoire HTBI primers and Arm-PCR of CDR3 regions. Each CDR3 protein is one row after TCRdb ran MiXCR on the multiplex PCR reads. This table has roughly 450,000 distinct CDR3 sequences, roughly 23% appearing once. Time point here: persistent/refractory GD, antithyroid drugs over 5 years with positive TRAb. Isolated PBMC RNA provided the starting material for the TCR library. The gene calls are TRBV9 and TRBJ2-2; 13 bases agree with TRBD2. The source was peripheral blood mononuclear cells (PBMCs), collected when the disease was refractory, from a patient treated with antithyroid drugs. The TCR sequence derives from a female donor with Graves disease. The CDR3 coding sequence is TGTGCCAGCAGCTCTGGGACTAGCGGGGTCGGTGACACCGGGGAGCTGTTTTTT. This translates into CASSSGTSGVGDTGELFF.